This TCR beta chain was documented in a study of blood T cell repertoires in COVID-19. Overall study: Nucleic acid was either cDNA or gDNA, and it came from T cells, B-cell-depleted T cells, or PBMCs.

Here immunoSEQ multiplex PCR was the method, and the copy in TCRdb shows in-frame clones only, minus some. Among more than 200,000 clones listed, around nine tenths were seen once. The CDR3 has 14 residues. The V and J ends lost 0 bases and 15 bases respectively, with 18 bases between them. Germline CDR1 SGHAT, CDR2 FQNNGV. The clonotype comes from a man aged 25-45 years in a cohort exposed to, infected with or recovered from COVID-19 (not recorded which). Sequencing was done on a sample of PBMCs or T cells enriched from blood (not recorded which). V is TRBV11-2 and J is TRBJ2-1; TRBD2 is a possible D gene (5 bases). This CDR3 is CASSLERTPVTPFF. The CDR3 DNA follows: TGTGCCAGCAGCTTAGAAAGGACTCCCGTTACCCCGTTCTTC. Looking up the rest from reference TRBV11-2 and TRBJ2-1 gives the full variable domain: EAGVAQSPRYKIIEKRQSVAFWCNPISGHATLYWYQQILGQGPKLLIQFQNNGVVDDSQLPKDRFSAERLKGVDSTLKIQPAKLEDSAVYLCASSLERTPVTPFFGPGTRLTVL.